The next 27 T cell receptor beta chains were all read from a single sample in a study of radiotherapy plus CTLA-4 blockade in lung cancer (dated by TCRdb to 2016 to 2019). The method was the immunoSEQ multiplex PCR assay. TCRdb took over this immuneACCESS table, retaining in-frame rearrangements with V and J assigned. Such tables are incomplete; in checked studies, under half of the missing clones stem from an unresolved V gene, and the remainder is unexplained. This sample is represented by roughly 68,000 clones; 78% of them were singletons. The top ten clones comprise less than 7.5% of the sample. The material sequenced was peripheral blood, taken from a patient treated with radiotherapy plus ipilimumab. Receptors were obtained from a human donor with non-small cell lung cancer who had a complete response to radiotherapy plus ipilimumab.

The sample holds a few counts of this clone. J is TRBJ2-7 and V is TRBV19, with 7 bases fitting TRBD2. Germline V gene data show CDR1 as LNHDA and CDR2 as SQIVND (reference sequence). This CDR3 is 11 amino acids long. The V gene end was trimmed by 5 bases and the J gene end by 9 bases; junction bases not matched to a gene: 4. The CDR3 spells CASSPGGRQYF. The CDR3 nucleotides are TGTGCCAGTAGTCCGGGGGGACGGCAGTACTTC.

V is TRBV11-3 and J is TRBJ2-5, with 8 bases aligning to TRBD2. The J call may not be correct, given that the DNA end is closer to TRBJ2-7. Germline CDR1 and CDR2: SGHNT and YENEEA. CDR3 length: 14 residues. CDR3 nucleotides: TGTGCCAGCAGCTCCGAAGGGACTAGCTACGAGCAGTACTTC. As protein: CASSSEGTSYEQYF.

CDR3 in amino acids: CAWSVQNTGELFF. Written as DNA, the CDR3 is TGTGCCTGGAGTGTACAGAACACCGGGGAGCTGTTTTTT. The genes are TRBV30 and TRBJ2-2, with D uncertain. Germline CDR1 GTSNPN, CDR2 SVGIG (reference sequence). Trimming took 0 bases from V and 1 from J, leaving 3 bases between them. The CDR3 sequence is 13 residues long.

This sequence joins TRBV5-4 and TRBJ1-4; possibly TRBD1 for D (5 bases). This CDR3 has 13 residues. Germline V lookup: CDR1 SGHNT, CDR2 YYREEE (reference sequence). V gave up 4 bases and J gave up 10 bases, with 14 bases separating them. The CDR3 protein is CASSVAGTGKLFF. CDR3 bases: TGTGCCAGCAGCGTCGCCGGGACGGGAAAACTGTTTTTT.

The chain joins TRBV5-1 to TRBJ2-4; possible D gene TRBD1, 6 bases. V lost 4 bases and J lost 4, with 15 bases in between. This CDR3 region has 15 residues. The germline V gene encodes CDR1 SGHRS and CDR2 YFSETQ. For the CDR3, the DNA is TGCGCCAGCAGCCTGGGGGCAGGGGTAAAAAACATTCAGTACTTC. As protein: CASSLGAGVKNIQYF.

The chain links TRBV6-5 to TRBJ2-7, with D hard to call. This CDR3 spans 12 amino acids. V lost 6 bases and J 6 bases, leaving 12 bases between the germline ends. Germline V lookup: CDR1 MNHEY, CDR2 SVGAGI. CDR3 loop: CASSDGFREQYF. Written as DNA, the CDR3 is TGTGCCAGCAGCGACGGGTTCCGCGAGCAGTACTTC.

The CDR3 sequence: CASSPGRDNYGYTF. CDR3 nucleotides: TGTGCCAGCTCACCGGGACGGGATAACTATGGCTACACCTTC. The rearrangement links TRBV18 to TRBJ1-2; D possibly corresponds to TRBD1 (5 bases). V was trimmed by 3 bases and J by 1 base, leaving 9 bases between them. The CDR3 sequence is 14 residues long. Germline V lookup: CDR1 KGHSH, CDR2 LQKENI.

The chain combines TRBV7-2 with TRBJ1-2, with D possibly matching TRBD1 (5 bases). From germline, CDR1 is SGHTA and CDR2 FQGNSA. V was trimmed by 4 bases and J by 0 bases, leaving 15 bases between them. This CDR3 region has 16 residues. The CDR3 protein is CASSSAQGSANYGYTF. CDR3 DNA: TGTGCCAGCAGCTCCGCTCAGGGATCAGCTAACTATGGCTACACCTTC.

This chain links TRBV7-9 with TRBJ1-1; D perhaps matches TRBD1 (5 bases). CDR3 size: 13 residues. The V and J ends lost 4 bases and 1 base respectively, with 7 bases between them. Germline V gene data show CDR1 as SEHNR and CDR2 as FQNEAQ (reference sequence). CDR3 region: CASSWGENTEAFF. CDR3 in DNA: TGTGCCAGCAGCTGGGGGGAGAACACTGAAGCTTTCTTT.

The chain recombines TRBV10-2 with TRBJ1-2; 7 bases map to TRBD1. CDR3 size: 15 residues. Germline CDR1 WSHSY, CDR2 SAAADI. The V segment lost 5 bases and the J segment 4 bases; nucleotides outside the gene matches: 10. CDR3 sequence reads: CASSTPTGNIYGYTF. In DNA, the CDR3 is TGCGCCAGCAGTACCCCGACAGGGAACATCTATGGCTACACCTTC.

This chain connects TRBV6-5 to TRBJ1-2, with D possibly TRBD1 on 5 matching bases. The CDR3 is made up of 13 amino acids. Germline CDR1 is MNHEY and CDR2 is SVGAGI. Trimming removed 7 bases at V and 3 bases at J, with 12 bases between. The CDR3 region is CASTPGGDYGYTF. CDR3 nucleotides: TGTGCCAGCACCCCGGGGGGGGACTATGGCTACACCTTC.

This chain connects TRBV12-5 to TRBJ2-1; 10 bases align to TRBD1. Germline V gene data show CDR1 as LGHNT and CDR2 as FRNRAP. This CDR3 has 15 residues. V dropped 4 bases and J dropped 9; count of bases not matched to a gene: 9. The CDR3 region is CASGSRTGGRGEQFF. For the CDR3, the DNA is TGTGCTAGTGGTTCTAGGACAGGGGGAAGGGGTGAGCAGTTCTTC.

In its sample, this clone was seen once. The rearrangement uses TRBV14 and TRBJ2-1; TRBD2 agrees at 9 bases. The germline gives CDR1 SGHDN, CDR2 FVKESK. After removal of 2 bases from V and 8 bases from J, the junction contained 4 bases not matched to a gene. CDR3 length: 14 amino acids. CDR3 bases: TGTGCCAGCAGCCAATACTTAGCGGGAGATGAGCAGTTCTTC. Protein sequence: CASSQYLAGDEQFF.

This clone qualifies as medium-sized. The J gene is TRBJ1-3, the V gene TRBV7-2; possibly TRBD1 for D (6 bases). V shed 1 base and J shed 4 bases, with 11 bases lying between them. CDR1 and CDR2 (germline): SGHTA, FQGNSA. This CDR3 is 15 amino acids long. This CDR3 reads CASSLERGWGNTIYF. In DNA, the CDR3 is TGTGCCAGCAGCTTAGAGAGGGGGTGGGGAAACACCATATATTTT.

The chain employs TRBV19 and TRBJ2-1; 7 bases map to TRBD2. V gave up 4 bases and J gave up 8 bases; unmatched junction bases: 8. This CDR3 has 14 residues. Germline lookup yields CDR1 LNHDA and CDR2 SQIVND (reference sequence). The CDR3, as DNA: TGTGCCAGTAGTAGAGCGGGGAGAGGCGATGAGCAGTTCTTC. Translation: CASSRAGRGDEQFF.

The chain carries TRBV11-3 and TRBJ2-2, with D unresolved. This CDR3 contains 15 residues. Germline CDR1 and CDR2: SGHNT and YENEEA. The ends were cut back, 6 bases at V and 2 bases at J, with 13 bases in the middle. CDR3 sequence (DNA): TGTGCCAGCAGTCCCGGGTCAGGAAACACCGGGGAGCTGTTTTTT. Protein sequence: CASSPGSGNTGELFF. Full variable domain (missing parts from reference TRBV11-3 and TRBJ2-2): EAGVVQSPRYKIIEKKQPVAFWCNPISGHNTLYWYLQNLGQGPELLIRYENEEAVDDSQLPKDRFSAERLKGVDSTLKIQPAELGDSAVYLCASSPGSGNTGELFFGEGSRLTVL.

In DNA form, the CDR3 reads TGTGCCAGCTCACCAGGACAGGCTGGAAACACCATATATTTT. It is translated as CASSPGQAGNTIYF. This chain uses TRBV18 with TRBJ1-3; 7 bases agree with TRBD1. The J segment lost 2 bases and the V segment lost 2 bases, leaving 0 bases of the junction unmatched. There are 14 residues in the CDR3. CDR1 and CDR2 (germline): KGHSH, LQKENI.

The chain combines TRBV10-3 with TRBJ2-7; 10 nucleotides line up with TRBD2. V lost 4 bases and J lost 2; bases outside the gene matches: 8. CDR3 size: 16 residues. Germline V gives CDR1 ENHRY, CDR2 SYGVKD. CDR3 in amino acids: CAISVASGGAAYEQYF. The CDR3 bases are TGTGCCATCAGTGTGGCGAGCGGGGGGGCCGCCTACGAGCAGTACTTC.

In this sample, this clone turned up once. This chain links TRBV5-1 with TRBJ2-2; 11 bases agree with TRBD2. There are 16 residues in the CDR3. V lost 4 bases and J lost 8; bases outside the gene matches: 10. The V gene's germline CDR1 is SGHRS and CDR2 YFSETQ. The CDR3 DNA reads TGCGCCAGCAGCGGACTAGCGGGCGGGGGCCGGGGGGAGCTGTTTTTT. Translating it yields CASSGLAGGGRGELFF.

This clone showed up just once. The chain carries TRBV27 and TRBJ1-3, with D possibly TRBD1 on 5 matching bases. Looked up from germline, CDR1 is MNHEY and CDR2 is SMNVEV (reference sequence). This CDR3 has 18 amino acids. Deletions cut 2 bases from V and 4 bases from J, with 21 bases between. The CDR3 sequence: CASSLVRLQEPIGNTIYF. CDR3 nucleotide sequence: TGTGCCAGCAGTTTAGTGCGGCTACAGGAACCGATAGGAAACACCATATATTTT.

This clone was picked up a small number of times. The CDR3 sequence is CASSGTGGGQETQYF. CDR3 DNA sequence: TGTGCCAGCAGTGGGACAGGGGGTGGGCAAGAGACCCAGTACTTC. The J gene is TRBJ2-5, the V gene TRBV27, with 11 bases aligning to TRBD1. From germline, CDR1 is MNHEY and CDR2 SMNVEV (reference sequence). Unmatched junction bases numbered 4, after V lost 5 bases and J lost 2 bases. This CDR3 has 15 residues.

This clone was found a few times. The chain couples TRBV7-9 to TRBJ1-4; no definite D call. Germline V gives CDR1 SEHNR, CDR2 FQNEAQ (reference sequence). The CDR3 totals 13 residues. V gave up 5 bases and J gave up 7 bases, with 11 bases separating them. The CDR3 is CASSQNLGEKLFF. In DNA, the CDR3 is TGTGCCAGCAGCCAAAACCTGGGTGAAAAACTGTTTTTT.

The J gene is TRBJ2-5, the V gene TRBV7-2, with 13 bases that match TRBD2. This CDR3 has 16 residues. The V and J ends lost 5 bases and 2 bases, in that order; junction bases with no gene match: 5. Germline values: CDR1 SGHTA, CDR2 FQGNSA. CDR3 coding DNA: TGTGCCAGCAGCCCCCCGGGACTAGCGGGGCAAGAGACCCAGTACTTC. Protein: CASSPPGLAGQETQYF.

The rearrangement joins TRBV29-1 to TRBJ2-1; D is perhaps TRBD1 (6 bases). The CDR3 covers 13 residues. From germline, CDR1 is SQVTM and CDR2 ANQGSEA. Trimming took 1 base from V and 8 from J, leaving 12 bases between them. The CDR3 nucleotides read TGCAGCGTTGAAGGTCTTAAGGGGGATGAGCAGTTCTTC. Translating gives CSVEGLKGDEQFF.

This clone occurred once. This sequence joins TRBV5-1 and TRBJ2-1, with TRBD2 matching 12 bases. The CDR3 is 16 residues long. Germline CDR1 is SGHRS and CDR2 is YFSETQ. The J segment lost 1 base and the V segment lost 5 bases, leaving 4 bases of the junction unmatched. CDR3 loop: CASSWTSGASYNEQFF. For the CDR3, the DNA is TGCGCCAGCAGTTGGACTAGCGGGGCATCCTACAATGAGCAGTTCTTC.

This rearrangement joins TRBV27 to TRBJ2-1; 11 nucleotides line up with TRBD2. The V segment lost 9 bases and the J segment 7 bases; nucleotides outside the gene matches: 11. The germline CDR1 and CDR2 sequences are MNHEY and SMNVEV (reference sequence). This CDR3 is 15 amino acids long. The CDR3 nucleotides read TGTGCCAGTTGGGCTAGCGGGAGGAGAAGGAATGAGCAGTTCTTC. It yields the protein CASWASGRRRNEQFF.

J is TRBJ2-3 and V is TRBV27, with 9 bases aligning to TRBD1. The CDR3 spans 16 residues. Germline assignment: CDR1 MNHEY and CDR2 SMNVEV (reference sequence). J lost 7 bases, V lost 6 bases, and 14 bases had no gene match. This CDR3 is CASSQKGTGIVYTQYF. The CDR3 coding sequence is TGTGCCAGCAGCCAAAAGGGGACAGGGATAGTATATACGCAGTATTTT.